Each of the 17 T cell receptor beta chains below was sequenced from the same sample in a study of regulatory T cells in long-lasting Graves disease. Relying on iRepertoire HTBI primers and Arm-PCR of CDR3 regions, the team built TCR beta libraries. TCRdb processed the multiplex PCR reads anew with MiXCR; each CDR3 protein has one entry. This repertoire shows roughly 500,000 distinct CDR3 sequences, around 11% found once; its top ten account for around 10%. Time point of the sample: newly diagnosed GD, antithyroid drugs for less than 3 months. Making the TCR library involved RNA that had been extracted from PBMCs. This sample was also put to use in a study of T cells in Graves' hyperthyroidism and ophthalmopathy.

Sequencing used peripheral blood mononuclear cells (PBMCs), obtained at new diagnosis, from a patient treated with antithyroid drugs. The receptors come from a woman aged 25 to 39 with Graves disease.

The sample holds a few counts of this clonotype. CDR3 nucleotides: TGCGCCAGCAGCCAAGTAGTCAGATCCTCGTCACCCCTCCACTTT. It translates to CASSQVVRSSSPLHF. The rearrangement links TRBV4-3 to TRBJ1-6; D is ambiguous. The CDR3 runs 15 residues. Trimming shortened V by 1 base and J by 10 bases, and 14 bases separated the two germline ends. The germline V gene encodes CDR1 LGHNA and CDR2 YSLEER.

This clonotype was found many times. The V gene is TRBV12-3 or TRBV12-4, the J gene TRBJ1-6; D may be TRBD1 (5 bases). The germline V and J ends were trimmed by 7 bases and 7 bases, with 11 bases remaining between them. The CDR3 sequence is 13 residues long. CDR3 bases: TGTGCCAGCATGAGGGGAGGGAATTCACCCCTCCACTTT. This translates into CASMRGGNSPLHF.

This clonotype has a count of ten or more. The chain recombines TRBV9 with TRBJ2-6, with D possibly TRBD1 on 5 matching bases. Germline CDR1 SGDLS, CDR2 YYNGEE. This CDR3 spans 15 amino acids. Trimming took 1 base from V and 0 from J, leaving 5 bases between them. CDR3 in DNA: TGTGCCAGCAGCGTAAGGGGCTCTGGGGCCAACGTCCTGACTTTC. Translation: CASSVRGSGANVLTF.

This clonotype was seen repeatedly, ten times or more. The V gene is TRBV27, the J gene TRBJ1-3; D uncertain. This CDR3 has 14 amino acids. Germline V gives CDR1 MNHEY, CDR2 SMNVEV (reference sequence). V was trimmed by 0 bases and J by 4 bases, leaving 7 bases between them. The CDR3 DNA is TGTGCCAGCAGTTTATCTAGGTCAGGAAACACCATATATTTT. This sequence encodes CASSLSRSGNTIYF.

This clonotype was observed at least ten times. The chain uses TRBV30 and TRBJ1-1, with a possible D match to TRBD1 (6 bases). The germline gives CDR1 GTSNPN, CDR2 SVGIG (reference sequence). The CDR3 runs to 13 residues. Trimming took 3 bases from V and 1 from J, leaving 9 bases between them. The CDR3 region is CAWRGQPNTEAFF. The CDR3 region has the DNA TGTGCCTGGAGAGGACAGCCGAACACTGAAGCTTTCTTT. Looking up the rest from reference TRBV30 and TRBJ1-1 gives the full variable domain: SQTIHQWPATLVQPVGSPLSLECTVEGTSNPNLYWYRQAAGRGLQLLFYSVGIGQISSEVPQNLSASRPQDRQFILSSKKLLLSDSGFYLCAWRGQPNTEAFFGQGTRLTVV.

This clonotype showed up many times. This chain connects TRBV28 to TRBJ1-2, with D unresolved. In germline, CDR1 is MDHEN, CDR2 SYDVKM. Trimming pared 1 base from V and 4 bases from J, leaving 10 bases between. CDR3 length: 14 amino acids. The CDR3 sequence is CASSLLVSPYGYTF. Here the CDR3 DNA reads TGTGCCAGCAGTTTATTAGTTAGCCCCTATGGCTACACCTTC.

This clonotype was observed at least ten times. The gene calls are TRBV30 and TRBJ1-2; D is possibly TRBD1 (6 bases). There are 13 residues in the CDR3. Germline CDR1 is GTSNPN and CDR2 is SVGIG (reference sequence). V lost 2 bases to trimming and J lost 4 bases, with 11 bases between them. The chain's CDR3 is CAWSRGTPYGYTF. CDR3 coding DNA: TGTGCCTGGAGTCGCGGGACACCCTATGGCTACACCTTC.

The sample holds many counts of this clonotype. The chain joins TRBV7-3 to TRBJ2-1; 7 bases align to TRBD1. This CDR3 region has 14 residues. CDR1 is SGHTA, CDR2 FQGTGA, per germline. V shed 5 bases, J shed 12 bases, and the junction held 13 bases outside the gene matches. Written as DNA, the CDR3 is TGTGCCAGCAGCCCTTCCTGGACAGGTAATAGGCAGTTCTTC. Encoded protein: CASSPSWTGNRQFF.

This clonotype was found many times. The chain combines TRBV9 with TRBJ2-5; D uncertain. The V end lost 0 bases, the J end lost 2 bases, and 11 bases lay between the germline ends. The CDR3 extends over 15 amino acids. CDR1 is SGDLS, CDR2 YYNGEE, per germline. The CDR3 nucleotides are TGTGCCAGCAGCGTAGGGGCGGCAACTCAAGAGACCCAGTACTTC. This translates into CASSVGAATQETQYF.

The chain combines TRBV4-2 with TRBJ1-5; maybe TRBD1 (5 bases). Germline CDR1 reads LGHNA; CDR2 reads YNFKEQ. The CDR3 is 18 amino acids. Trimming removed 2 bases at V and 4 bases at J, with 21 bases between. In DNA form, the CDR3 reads TGTGCCAGCAGCCAATTTAATTCCCCCGGGACGGCTAATCAGCCCCAGCATTTT. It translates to CASSQFNSPGTANQPQHF.

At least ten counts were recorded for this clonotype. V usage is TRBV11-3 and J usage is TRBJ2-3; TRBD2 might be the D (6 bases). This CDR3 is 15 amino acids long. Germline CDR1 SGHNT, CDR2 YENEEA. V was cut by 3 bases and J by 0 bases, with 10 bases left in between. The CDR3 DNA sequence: TGTGCCAGCAGCTTCGGGGGACTCAGCACAGATACGCAGTATTTT. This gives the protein CASSFGGLSTDTQYF. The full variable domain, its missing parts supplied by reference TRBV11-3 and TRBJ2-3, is EAGVVQSPRYKIIEKKQPVAFWCNPISGHNTLYWYLQNLGQGPELLIRYENEEAVDDSQLPKDRFSAERLKGVDSTLKIQPAELGDSAVYLCASSFGGLSTDTQYFGPGTRLTVL.

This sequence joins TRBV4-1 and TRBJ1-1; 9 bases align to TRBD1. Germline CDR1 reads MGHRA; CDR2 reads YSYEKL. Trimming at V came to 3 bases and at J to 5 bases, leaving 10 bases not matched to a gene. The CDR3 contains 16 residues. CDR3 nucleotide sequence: TGCGCCAGCAGCCATGGGACAGGGTTTGCTTTGACTGAAGCTTTCTTT. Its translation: CASSHGTGFALTEAFF.

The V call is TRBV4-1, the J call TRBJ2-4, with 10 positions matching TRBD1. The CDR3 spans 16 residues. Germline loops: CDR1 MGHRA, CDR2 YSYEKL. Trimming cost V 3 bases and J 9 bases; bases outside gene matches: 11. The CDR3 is CASSHQPGTGEAIQYF. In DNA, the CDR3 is TGCGCCAGCAGCCACCAACCCGGGACAGGGGAAGCCATTCAGTACTTC.

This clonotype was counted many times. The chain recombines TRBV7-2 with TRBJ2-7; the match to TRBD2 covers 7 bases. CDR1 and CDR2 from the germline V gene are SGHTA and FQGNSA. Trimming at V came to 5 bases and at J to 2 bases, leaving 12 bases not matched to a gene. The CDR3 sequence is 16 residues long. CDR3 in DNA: TGTGCCAGCAGCCCTAGGAGCGGACTAGGGCCCTACGAGCAGTACTTC. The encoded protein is CASSPRSGLGPYEQYF.

This chain's CDR3 is CASSLGTSGSSNEQFF. The CDR3 region has the DNA TGTGCCAGCAGTTTAGGGACTAGCGGGAGTAGCAATGAGCAGTTCTTC. This chain joins TRBV27 and TRBJ2-1; 14 bases map to TRBD2. CDR1 is MNHEY, CDR2 SMNVEV, per germline (reference sequence). J gave up 6 bases and V 2 bases, and 3 bases lay outside the gene matches. This CDR3 spans 16 amino acids.

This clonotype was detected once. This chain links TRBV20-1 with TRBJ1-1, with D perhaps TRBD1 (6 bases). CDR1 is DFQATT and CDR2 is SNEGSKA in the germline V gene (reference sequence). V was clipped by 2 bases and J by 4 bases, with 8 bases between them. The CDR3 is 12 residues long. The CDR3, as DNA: TGCAGTGCTAGACAGGGGAGCACTGAAGCTTTCTTT. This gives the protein CSARQGSTEAFF.

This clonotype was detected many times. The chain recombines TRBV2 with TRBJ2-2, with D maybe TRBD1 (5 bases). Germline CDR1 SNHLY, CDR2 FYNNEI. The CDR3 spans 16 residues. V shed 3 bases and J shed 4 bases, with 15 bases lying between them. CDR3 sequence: CASSELMTASTGELFF. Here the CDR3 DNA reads TGTGCCAGCAGTGAGTTGATGACAGCAAGCACCGGGGAGCTGTTTTTT.